Below, 9 T cell receptor beta chains from the same sample are listed, as sequenced in a study of control samples from healthy donors and cancer patients. Produced via immunoSEQ multiplex PCR; TCRdb's table is partial and in-frame only. The table lists about 120,000 clones, about 94% of them singletons. Sample: blood. The receptors here all came from a man aged 25-45 years in good health.

The rearrangement links TRBV7-2 to TRBJ2-3; 11 bases line up with TRBD2. The CDR3 loop spans 18 amino acids. In germline, CDR1 is SGHTA, CDR2 FQGNSA. With V trimmed by 1 base and J by 4 bases, 10 bases remained unmatched. CDR3 protein: CASSLVVSGGAESDTQYF. DNA of the CDR3: TGTGCCAGCAGCTTAGTTGTTAGCGGGGGGGCCGAGTCAGATACGCAGTATTTT.

The V gene is TRBV7-9, the J gene TRBJ2-1; TRBD2 agrees at 11 bases. Germline CDR1 and CDR2: SEHNR and FQNEAQ (reference sequence). The CDR3 sequence is 18 residues long. V gave up 1 base and J gave up 4 bases; unmatched junction bases: 9. In nucleotides, the CDR3 is TGTGCCAGCAGCTTAGTGGGTAGCGGGGGGGCTATTTACAATGAGCAGTTCTTC. Translation: CASSLVGSGGAIYNEQFF.

The chain employs TRBV6-5 and TRBJ1-3; D gene ambiguous. Per germline, CDR1 MNHEY and CDR2 SVGAGI. This CDR3 region has 12 residues. V lost 8 bases to trimming and J lost 0 bases, with 5 bases between them. The CDR3 DNA sequence: TGTGCCAGCGGGCACTCTGGAAACACCATATATTTT. Protein sequence: CASGHSGNTIYF.

The rearrangement uses TRBV5-4 and TRBJ1-1; D remains ambiguous. CDR3 length equals 12 residues. V was clipped by 5 bases and J by 1 base, with 6 bases between them. Germline V CDR1 and CDR2: SGHNT, YYREEE (reference sequence). For the CDR3, the DNA is TGTGCCAGCAGGGACGCGAACACTGAAGCTTTCTTT. Protein product: CASRDANTEAFF.

This sequence joins TRBV6-1 and TRBJ1-3, with 8 bases fitting TRBD1. Germline V gives CDR1 MNHNS, CDR2 SASEGT. This CDR3 spans 16 amino acids. V gave up 4 bases and J gave up 0 bases; unmatched junction bases: 5. CDR3 in DNA: TGTGCCAGCAGTGCTGGGGACAGGATCTCTGGAAACACCATATATTTT. Translated: CASSAGDRISGNTIYF.

This chain links TRBV7-2 with TRBJ1-5; TRBD1 aligns across 7 bases. Germline CDR1 reads SGHTA; CDR2 reads FQGNSA. Germline trimming cut 4 bases from V and 6 bases from J; bases unmatched to any gene: 3. The CDR3 totals 13 residues. The CDR3 bases are TGTGCCAGCAGCTCCAGGGGGTCTCAGCCCCAGCATTTT. It encodes CASSSRGSQPQHF.

CDR3 loop: CASSLGAVGAGYTF. DNA for the CDR3: TGTGCCAGCAGTTTAGGGGCCGTAGGGGCGGGCTACACCTTC. The rearrangement uses TRBV28 and TRBJ1-2; the D gene is possibly TRBD1 (5 bases). Germline V gene data show CDR1 as MDHEN and CDR2 as SYDVKM. The ends were cut back, 2 bases at V and 8 bases at J, with 15 bases in the middle. The CDR3 is made up of 14 amino acids.

This sequence joins TRBV28 and TRBJ1-3; the match to TRBD1 covers 7 bases. The CDR3 is made up of 16 amino acids. V shed 7 bases and J 0 bases; nucleotides not matched to a gene: 9. Germline CDR1 MDHEN, CDR2 SYDVKM. CDR3 loop: CASKLAGGGSGNTIYF. The CDR3 DNA sequence: TGTGCCAGCAAATTGGCAGGGGGAGGCTCTGGAAACACCATATATTTT. Full variable domain (outside the CDR3, taken from reference TRBV28 and TRBJ1-3): DVKVTQSSRYLVKRTGEKVFLECVQDMDHENMFWYRQDPGLGLRLIYFSYDVKMKEKGDIPEGYSVSREKKERFSLILESASTNQTSMYLCASKLAGGGSGNTIYFGEGSWLTVV.

This rearrangement joins TRBV14 to TRBJ1-1, with D perhaps matching TRBD1 (6 bases). Between the trimmed V and J ends, which lost 3 bases and 7 bases, there was a span of 12 bases. The CDR3 sequence is 13 residues long. Germline assignment: CDR1 SGHDN and CDR2 FVKESK. CDR3: CASSHRGQVEAFF. CDR3 in DNA: TGTGCCAGCAGCCACCGGGGGCAGGTTGAAGCTTTCTTT.